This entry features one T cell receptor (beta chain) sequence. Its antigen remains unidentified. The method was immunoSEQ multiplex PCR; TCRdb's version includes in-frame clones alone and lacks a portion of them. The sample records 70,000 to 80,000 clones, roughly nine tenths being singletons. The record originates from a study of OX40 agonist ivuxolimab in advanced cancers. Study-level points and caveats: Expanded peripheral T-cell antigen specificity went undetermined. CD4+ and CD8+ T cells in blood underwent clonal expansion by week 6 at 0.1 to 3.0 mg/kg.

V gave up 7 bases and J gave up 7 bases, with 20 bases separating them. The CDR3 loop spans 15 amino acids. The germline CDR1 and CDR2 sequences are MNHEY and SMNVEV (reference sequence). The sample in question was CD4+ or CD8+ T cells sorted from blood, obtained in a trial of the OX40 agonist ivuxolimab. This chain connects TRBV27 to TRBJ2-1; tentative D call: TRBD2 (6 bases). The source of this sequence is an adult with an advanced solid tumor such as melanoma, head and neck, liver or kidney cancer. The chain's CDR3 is CASKGQGSGENEQFF. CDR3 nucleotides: TGTGCCAGCAAGGGTCAGGGATCGGGGGAAAATGAGCAGTTCTTC.